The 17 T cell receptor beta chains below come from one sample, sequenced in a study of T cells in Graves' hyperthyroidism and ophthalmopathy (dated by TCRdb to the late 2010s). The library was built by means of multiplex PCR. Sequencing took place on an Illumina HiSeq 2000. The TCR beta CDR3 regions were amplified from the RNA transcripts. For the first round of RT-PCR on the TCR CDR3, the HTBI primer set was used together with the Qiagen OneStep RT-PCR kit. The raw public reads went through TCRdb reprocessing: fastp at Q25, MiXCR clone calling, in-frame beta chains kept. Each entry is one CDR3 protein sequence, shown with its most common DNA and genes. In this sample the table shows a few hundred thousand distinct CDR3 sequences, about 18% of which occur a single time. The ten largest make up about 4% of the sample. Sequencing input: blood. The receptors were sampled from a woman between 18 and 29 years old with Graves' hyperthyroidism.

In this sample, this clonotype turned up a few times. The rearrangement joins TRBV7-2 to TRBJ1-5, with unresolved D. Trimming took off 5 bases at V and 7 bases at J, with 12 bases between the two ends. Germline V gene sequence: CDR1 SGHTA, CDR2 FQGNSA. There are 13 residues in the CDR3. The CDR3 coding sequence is TGTGCCAGCAGCGTGAACAGTGGCCAGCCCCAGCATTTT. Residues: CASSVNSGQPQHF.

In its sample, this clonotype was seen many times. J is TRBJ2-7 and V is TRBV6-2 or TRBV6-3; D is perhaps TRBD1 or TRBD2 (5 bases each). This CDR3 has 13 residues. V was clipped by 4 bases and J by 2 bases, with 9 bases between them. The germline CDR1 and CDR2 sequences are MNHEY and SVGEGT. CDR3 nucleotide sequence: TGTGCCAGCAGTTTCGGGACGGCCTACGAGCAGTACTTC. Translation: CASSFGTAYEQYF.

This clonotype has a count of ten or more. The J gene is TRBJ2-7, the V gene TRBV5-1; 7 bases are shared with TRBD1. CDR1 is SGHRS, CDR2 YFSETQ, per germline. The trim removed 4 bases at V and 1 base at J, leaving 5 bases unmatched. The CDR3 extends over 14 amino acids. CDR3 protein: CASSSGQVSYEQYF. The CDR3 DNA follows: TGCGCCAGCAGCAGCGGACAGGTTTCCTACGAGCAGTACTTC.

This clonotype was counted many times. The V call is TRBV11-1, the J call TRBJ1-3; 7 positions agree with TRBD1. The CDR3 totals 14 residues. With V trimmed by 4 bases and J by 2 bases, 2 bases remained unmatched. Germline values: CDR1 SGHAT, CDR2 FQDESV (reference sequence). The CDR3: CASSWGTAGNTIYF. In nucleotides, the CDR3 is TGTGCCAGCAGCTGGGGGACAGCTGGAAACACCATATATTTT. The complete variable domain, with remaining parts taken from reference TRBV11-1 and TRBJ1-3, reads EAEVAQSPRYKITEKSQAVAFWCDPISGHATLYWYRQILGQGPELLVQFQDESVVDDSQLPKDRFSAERLKGVDSTLKIQPAELGDSAMYLCASSWGTAGNTIYFGEGSWLTVV.

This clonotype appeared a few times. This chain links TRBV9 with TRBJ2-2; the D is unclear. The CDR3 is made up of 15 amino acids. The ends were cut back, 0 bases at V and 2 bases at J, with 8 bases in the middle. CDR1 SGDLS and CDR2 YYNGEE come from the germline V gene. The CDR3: CASSVELLNTGELFF. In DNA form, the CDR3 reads TGTGCCAGCAGCGTAGAACTACTTAACACCGGGGAGCTGTTTTTT. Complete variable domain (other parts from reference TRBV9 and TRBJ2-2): DSGVTQTPKHLITATGQRVTLRCSPRSGDLSVYWYQQSLDQGLQFLIQYYNGEERAKGNILERFSAQQFPDLHSELNLSSLELGDSALYFCASSVELLNTGELFFGEGSRLTVL.

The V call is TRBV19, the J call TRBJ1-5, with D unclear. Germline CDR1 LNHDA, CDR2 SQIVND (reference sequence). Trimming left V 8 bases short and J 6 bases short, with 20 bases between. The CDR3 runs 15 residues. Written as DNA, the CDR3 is TGTGCCAGTTCCTTCACCGGCAGTGTTGGTCAGCCCCAGCATTTT. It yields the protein CASSFTGSVGQPQHF.

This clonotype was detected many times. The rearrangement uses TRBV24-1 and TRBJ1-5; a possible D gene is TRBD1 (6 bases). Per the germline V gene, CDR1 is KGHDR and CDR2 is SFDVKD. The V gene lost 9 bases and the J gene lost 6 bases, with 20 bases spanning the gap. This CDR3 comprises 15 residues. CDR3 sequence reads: CATGRGTETGQPQHF. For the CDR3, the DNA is TGTGCCACCGGCCGCGGGACGGAGACAGGTCAGCCCCAGCATTTT.

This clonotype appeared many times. The CDR3 protein is CASSSTRVSTEAFF. The CDR3 DNA follows: TGTGCCAGCAGTTCAACCAGGGTTTCCACTGAAGCTTTCTTT. J is TRBJ1-1 and V is TRBV6-5, with D maybe TRBD1 (5 bases). Germline CDR1 reads MNHEY; CDR2 reads SVGAGI. V was pared by 4 bases and J by 4 bases, with 13 bases between. The CDR3 extends over 14 amino acids.

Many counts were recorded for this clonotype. CDR3 region: CAISPRDRETEAFF. CDR3 coding DNA: TGTGCCATCAGTCCACGGGACAGGGAGACTGAAGCTTTCTTT. V gene TRBV10-3 combines with J gene TRBJ1-1; the match to TRBD1 covers 9 bases. Germline-derived CDR1 and CDR2 are ENHRY and SYGVKD. CDR3 length: 14 residues. The V gene end was trimmed by 5 bases and the J gene end by 5 bases; junction bases not matched to a gene: 6.

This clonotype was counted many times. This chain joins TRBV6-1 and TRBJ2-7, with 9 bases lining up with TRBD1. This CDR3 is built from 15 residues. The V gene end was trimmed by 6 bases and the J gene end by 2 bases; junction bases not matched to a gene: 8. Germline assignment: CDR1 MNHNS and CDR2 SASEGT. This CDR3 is CASSSAGTGTYEQYF. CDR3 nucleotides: TGTGCCAGCAGCTCCGCCGGGACAGGGACCTACGAGCAGTACTTC.

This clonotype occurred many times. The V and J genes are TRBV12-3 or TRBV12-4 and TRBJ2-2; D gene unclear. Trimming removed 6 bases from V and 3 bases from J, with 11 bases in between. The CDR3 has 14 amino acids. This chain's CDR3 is CASSHDLDTGELFF. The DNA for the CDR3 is TGTGCCAGCAGCCACGACCTGGACACCGGGGAGCTGTTTTTT.

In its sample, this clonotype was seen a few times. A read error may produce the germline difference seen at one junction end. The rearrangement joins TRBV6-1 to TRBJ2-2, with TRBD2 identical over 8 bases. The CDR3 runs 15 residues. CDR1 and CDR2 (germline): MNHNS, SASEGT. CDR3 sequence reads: CASSSAGANTGELVF. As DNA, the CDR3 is TGTGCCAGCAGCTCAGCGGGGGCGAACACCGGGGAGCTGGTTTTT.

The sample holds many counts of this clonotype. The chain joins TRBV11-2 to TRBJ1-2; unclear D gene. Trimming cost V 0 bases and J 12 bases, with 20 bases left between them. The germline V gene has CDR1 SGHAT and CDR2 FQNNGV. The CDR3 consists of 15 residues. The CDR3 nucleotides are TGTGCCAGCAGCTTAGAGTGGATGCCCGCCGTGGTCAACACCTTC. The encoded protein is CASSLEWMPAVVNTF.

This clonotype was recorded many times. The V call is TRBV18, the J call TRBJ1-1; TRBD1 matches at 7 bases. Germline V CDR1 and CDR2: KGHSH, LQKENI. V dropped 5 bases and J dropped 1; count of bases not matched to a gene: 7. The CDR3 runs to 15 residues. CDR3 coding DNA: TGTGCCAGCTCAACCTCCCAGGGGGGGAACACTGAAGCTTTCTTT. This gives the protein CASSTSQGGNTEAFF.

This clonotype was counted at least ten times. CDR3 region: CASRPTGGFNSPLHF. The CDR3 DNA is TGTGCCAGCAGACCGACAGGGGGCTTTAATTCACCCCTCCACTTT. The chain recombines TRBV6-2 or TRBV6-3 with TRBJ1-6, with 10 positions matching TRBD1. The V segment lost 6 bases and the J segment 6 bases; nucleotides outside the gene matches: 5. Germline V gene data show CDR1 as MNHEY and CDR2 as SVGEGT. CDR3 length: 15 residues.

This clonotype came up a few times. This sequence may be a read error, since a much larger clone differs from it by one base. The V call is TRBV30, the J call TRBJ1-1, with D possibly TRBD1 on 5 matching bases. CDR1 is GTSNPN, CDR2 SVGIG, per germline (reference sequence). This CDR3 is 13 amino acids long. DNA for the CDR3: TGTGCAAGAACCCGGGGCGATAACACTGAAGCTTGCTTT. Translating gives CARTRGDNTEACF.

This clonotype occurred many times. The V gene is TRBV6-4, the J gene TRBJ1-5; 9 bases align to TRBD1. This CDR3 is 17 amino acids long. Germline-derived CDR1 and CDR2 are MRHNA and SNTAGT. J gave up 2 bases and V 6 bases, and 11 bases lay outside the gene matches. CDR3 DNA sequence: TGTGCCAGCAGATCTCCGGGACAGGGCTTCGGCAATCAGCCCCAGCATTTT. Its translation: CASRSPGQGFGNQPQHF.